The subject of this entry is one TCR beta chain. This specimen belongs to a study of cytomegalovirus exposure and HLA in healthy donors. The PCR had 60 Vbeta and 13 Jbeta primers. Some clones are missing from TCRdb's copy, which holds only in-frame ones; the method was immunoSEQ multiplex PCR. The sample includes about 97,000 clones, about 79% of them seen just once. Deletions cut 4 bases from V and 0 bases from J, with 10 bases between. This CDR3 is built from 15 residues. Germline V lookup: CDR1 LGHNA, CDR2 YNFKEQ. This receptor was identified in a male donor in good health and CMV-seropositive. This chain uses TRBV4-2 with TRBJ1-3; unclear D gene. Sequenced sample: PBMCs. The CDR3 DNA sequence: TGTGCCAGCAGCCCGGGTGGAGGCTCTGGAAACACCATATATTTT. Encoded protein: CASSPGGGSGNTIYF.